Following are 26 T cell receptor beta chains from one sample sequenced in a study of OX40 agonist ivuxolimab in advanced cancers. The protocol was immunoSEQ multiplex PCR, while the TCRdb copy is restricted to in-frame clones and leaves out a portion. Among roughly 48,000 clones, roughly nine tenths were seen once, and the ten largest hold under 8.5%. Sequenced material: CD4+ or CD8+ T cells sorted from blood, taken in a trial of the OX40 agonist ivuxolimab. These receptors all come from an adult with an advanced solid tumor such as melanoma, head and neck, liver or kidney cancer.

The chain joins TRBV7-2 to TRBJ2-1, with 7 bases identical to TRBD1. Germline assignment: CDR1 SGHTA and CDR2 FQGNSA. CDR3 length: 16 residues. The V gene end was trimmed by 1 base and the J gene end by 3 bases; junction bases not matched to a gene: 6. Here the CDR3 DNA reads TGTGCCAGCAGCTTAGTTGTGGGACAGTTCTACAATGAGCAGTTCTTC. It specifies CASSLVVGQFYNEQFF.

CDR3 nucleotides: TGTGCCAGCTGGGGTGTCGGGAAAAAACTGTTTTTT. Its translation is CASWGVGKKLFF. The chain has TRBV28 and TRBJ1-4; D is undetermined. The CDR3 length is 12 residues. CDR1 and CDR2 from the germline V gene are MDHEN and SYDVKM. Trimming cost V 8 bases and J 9 bases, with 13 bases left between them.

The genes are TRBV9 and TRBJ2-3, with D possibly TRBD2 on 5 matching bases. Looked up from germline, CDR1 is SGDLS and CDR2 is YYNGEE. Trimming stripped 0 bases from V and 8 bases from J, with 16 bases between. This CDR3 comprises 15 residues. The CDR3 sequence: CASSVEDLDRGTQYF. The CDR3 DNA sequence: TGTGCCAGCAGCGTAGAGGACTTAGATCGGGGTACGCAGTATTTT.

This clone showed up just a few times. The chain has TRBV5-1 and TRBJ1-4; D unresolved. This CDR3 contains 15 residues. Trimming took off 1 base at V and 1 base at J, with 8 bases between the two ends. The germline V gene has CDR1 SGHRS and CDR2 YFSETQ. CDR3 nucleotide sequence: TGCGCCAGCAGCTTGTCTCGAGGAACTAATGAAAAACTGTTTTTT. Translation gives CASSLSRGTNEKLFF.

The V and J genes are TRBV28 and TRBJ1-1; 7 nucleotides line up with TRBD1. Trimming took 4 bases from V and 4 from J; bases not matched to a gene: 9. Germline assignment: CDR1 MDHEN and CDR2 SYDVKM. The CDR3 is 15 amino acids. The chain's CDR3 is CASSSGGAGGTEAFF. In nucleotides, the CDR3 is TGTGCCAGCAGTTCCGGAGGGGCAGGGGGCACTGAAGCTTTCTTT.

CDR3 sequence reads: CASSESGRGPKDEQYF. The CDR3 DNA sequence: TGCGCCAGCAGTGAGTCAGGACGCGGACCGAAGGACGAGCAGTACTTC. V usage is TRBV10-1 and J usage is TRBJ2-7; D not resolved. Germline values: CDR1 WNHNN, CDR2 SYGVQD (reference sequence). V was shortened by 0 bases and J by 5 bases, with 17 bases between the two germline ends. CDR3 size: 16 residues.

This rearrangement joins TRBV30 to TRBJ1-6; 9 bases map to TRBD1. J gave up 11 bases and V 2 bases, and 13 bases lay outside the gene matches. The CDR3 totals 16 residues. Germline lookup yields CDR1 GTSNPN and CDR2 SVGIG (reference sequence). The CDR3 spells CAWSTLAGTGTAPLHF. In DNA, the CDR3 is TGTGCCTGGAGTACACTAGCCGGGACAGGGACTGCACCCCTCCACTTT.

The chain recombines TRBV6-6 with TRBJ1-1; D remains ambiguous. The V gene lost 0 bases and the J gene lost 6 bases, with 2 bases spanning the gap. CDR1 and CDR2 (germline): MNHNY, SVGAGI (reference sequence). CDR3 size: 11 residues. The CDR3 loop is CASSYSSEAFF. The CDR3 DNA reads as TGTGCCAGCAGTTACTCATCTGAAGCTTTCTTT.

The V gene is TRBV18, the J gene TRBJ1-1; D remains unclear. V lost 3 bases and J lost 3, with 20 bases in between. Germline V gene lookup returns CDR1 KGHSH and CDR2 LQKENI. This CDR3 is 17 amino acids long. Here the CDR3 reads CASSPREIGLMYTEAFF. CDR3 in DNA: TGTGCCAGCTCACCCCGAGAGATTGGACTAATGTACACTGAAGCTTTCTTT.

The V gene is TRBV21-1, the J gene TRBJ1-5. TRBV21-1 is recorded as a pseudogene. The CDR3 spans 11 residues. CDR3 nucleotide sequence: TGTGCCAGCAGCGGCAATCAGCCCCAGCATTTT. Translating it yields CASSGNQPQHF.

The chain couples TRBV5-1 to TRBJ1-5, with TRBD1 as a possible D gene (6 bases). CDR3 size: 15 residues. Germline CDR1 is SGHRS and CDR2 is YFSETQ. Trimming removed 0 bases at V and 5 bases at J, with 12 bases between. The CDR3, as DNA: TGCGCCAGCAGCTTGGAACAGGGCTCGGATCAGCCCCAGCATTTT. It encodes CASSLEQGSDQPQHF.

The rearrangement links TRBV5-1 to TRBJ1-2; the D gene is possibly TRBD1 (6 bases). The germline V and J ends were trimmed by 1 base and 2 bases, with 9 bases remaining between them. The germline V gene encodes CDR1 SGHRS and CDR2 YFSETQ. The CDR3 extends over 14 amino acids. CDR3 protein: CASSLRGENYGYTF. For the CDR3, the DNA is TGCGCCAGCAGCTTGAGGGGGGAGAACTATGGCTACACCTTC.

The J gene is TRBJ1-2, the V gene TRBV30; 10 bases are a match to TRBD1. Germline V lookup: CDR1 GTSNPN, CDR2 SVGIG (reference sequence). Germline trimming cut 2 bases from V and 3 bases from J; bases unmatched to any gene: 6. The CDR3 is made up of 15 amino acids. CDR3 sequence: CAWSKGQGLYYGYTF. DNA of the CDR3: TGTGCCTGGAGTAAGGGACAGGGGCTTTACTATGGCTACACCTTC.

The chain is built from TRBV27 and TRBJ2-3; tentatively, D is TRBD2 (6 bases). From germline, CDR1 is MNHEY and CDR2 SMNVEV (reference sequence). V shed 7 bases and J shed 6 bases, with 20 bases lying between them. This CDR3 is 15 amino acids long. The CDR3 DNA reads TGTGCCAGCACCGCGACTGGGCGGGGCTCGGATACGCAGTATTTT. Encoded protein: CASTATGRGSDTQYF.

This clone was counted once. This chain links TRBV18 with TRBJ1-2, with TRBD1 identical over 9 bases. J lost 5 bases, V lost 1 base, and 8 bases had no gene match. CDR1 KGHSH and CDR2 LQKENI come from the germline V gene. This CDR3 contains 16 residues. The CDR3 region is CASSPRRTGAFYGYTF. The CDR3 DNA follows: TGTGCCAGCTCACCACGAAGGACAGGGGCTTTTTATGGCTACACCTTC. Looking up the rest from reference TRBV18 and TRBJ1-2 gives the full variable domain: NAGVMQNPRHLVRRRGQEARLRCSPMKGHSHVYWYRQLPEEGLKFMVYLQKENIIDESGMPKERFSAEFPKEGPSILRIQQVVRGDSAAYFCASSPRRTGAFYGYTFGSGTRLTVV.

V usage is TRBV18 and J usage is TRBJ1-2; maybe TRBD1 (5 bases). This CDR3 comprises 14 residues. Germline lookup yields CDR1 KGHSH and CDR2 LQKENI. V lost 3 bases and J lost 1, with 9 bases in between. DNA of the CDR3: TGTGCCAGCTCACCGGACACAAGTAACTATGGCTACACCTTC. Translation: CASSPDTSNYGYTF. Full variable domain (outside the CDR3, taken from reference TRBV18 and TRBJ1-2): NAGVMQNPRHLVRRRGQEARLRCSPMKGHSHVYWYRQLPEEGLKFMVYLQKENIIDESGMPKERFSAEFPKEGPSILRIQQVVRGDSAAYFCASSPDTSNYGYTFGSGTRLTVV.

The chain recombines TRBV13 with TRBJ1-2, with TRBD1 matching over 7 bases. Trimming cost V 2 bases and J 4 bases; bases outside gene matches: 4. Germline lookup yields CDR1 PRHDT and CDR2 FYEKMQ (reference sequence). The CDR3 runs 14 residues. The CDR3 DNA follows: TGTGCCAGCAGCTTAAGACAGGGAATCTATGGCTACACCTTC. It is translated as CASSLRQGIYGYTF.

This chain connects TRBV4-1 to TRBJ1-1, with D perhaps TRBD1 (5 bases). This CDR3 is 15 amino acids long. CDR1 MGHRA and CDR2 YSYEKL come from the germline V gene. Trimming took 1 base from V and 1 from J, leaving 10 bases between them. The CDR3 coding sequence is TGCGCCAGCAGCCAAGGGACGGGGCCGAACACTGAAGCTTTCTTT. Its translation: CASSQGTGPNTEAFF.

The chain recombines TRBV29-1 with TRBJ2-7, with 7 bases lining up with TRBD1. V dropped 6 bases and J dropped 1; count of bases not matched to a gene: 9. The CDR3 contains 14 residues. CDR1 SQVTM and CDR2 ANQGSEA come from the germline V gene. In DNA form, the CDR3 reads TGCAGCGTACTTGACTGGGGACAGTCCTACGAGCAGTACTTC. Amino acids: CSVLDWGQSYEQYF.

This chain links TRBV19 with TRBJ1-3; no clear D. Between the trimmed V and J ends, which lost 3 bases and 0 bases, there was a span of 15 bases. The CDR3 has 17 residues. From germline, CDR1 is LNHDA and CDR2 SQIVND (reference sequence). The CDR3 DNA is TGTGCCAGTAGTATTGAGGGTCGAACCTTCTCTGGAAACACCATATATTTT. The encoded protein is CASSIEGRTFSGNTIYF.

V usage is TRBV9 and J usage is TRBJ1-1; TRBD1 might be the D (5 bases). Trimming shortened V by 0 bases and J by 5 bases, and 11 bases separated the two germline ends. The CDR3 has 14 amino acids. Germline CDR1 and CDR2: SGDLS and YYNGEE. CDR3 in amino acids: CASSVESGGTEAFF. In DNA, the CDR3 is TGTGCCAGCAGCGTAGAATCGGGGGGGACTGAAGCTTTCTTT.

The V gene is TRBV30, the J gene TRBJ2-7; TRBD1 agrees at 7 bases. V shed 3 bases, J shed 5 bases, and the junction held 4 bases outside the gene matches. The CDR3 covers 12 residues. Per the germline V gene, CDR1 is GTSNPN and CDR2 is SVGIG (reference sequence). The CDR3 sequence is CAWRGQGDEQYF. CDR3 nucleotide sequence: TGTGCCTGGAGAGGTCAGGGGGACGAGCAGTACTTC.

The V gene is TRBV20-1, the J gene TRBJ2-7, with D hard to call. V lost 5 bases and J 2 bases, leaving 7 bases between the germline ends. Per the germline V gene, CDR1 is DFQATT and CDR2 is SNEGSKA (reference sequence). CDR3 length: 11 residues. The CDR3 sequence: CSAQDAYEQYF. DNA of the CDR3: TGCAGTGCTCAAGATGCCTACGAGCAGTACTTC.

Only one count was recorded for this clone. The CDR3 DNA reads TGTGCCAGCAGCTTGGAGTTGGGACAGGTGGGCGAGCAGTACTTC. Its protein product is CASSLELGQVGEQYF. This chain joins TRBV5-8 and TRBJ2-7; TRBD1 aligns across 8 bases. The germline gives CDR1 SGHTS, CDR2 YDEGEE. The J segment lost 6 bases and the V segment lost 0 bases, leaving 8 bases of the junction unmatched. The CDR3 consists of 15 residues.

The J gene is TRBJ1-3, the V gene TRBV6-5; the D is unclear. This CDR3 contains 15 residues. V was shortened by 0 bases and J by 0 bases, with 6 bases between the two germline ends. CDR1 and CDR2 (germline): MNHEY, SVGAGI. In DNA form, the CDR3 reads TGTGCCAGCAGTTACTCAACACGCTCTGGAAACACCATATATTTT. This sequence encodes CASSYSTRSGNTIYF.

V is TRBV12-5 and J is TRBJ2-1; weak D call: TRBD2 (5 bases). The V end lost 0 bases, the J end lost 0 bases, and 6 bases lay between the germline ends. The germline CDR1 and CDR2 sequences are LGHNT and FRNRAP. The CDR3 length is 15 residues. The CDR3 here is CASGLVGSSYNEQFF. CDR3 nucleotides: TGTGCTAGTGGTTTGGTAGGGAGCTCCTACAATGAGCAGTTCTTC.